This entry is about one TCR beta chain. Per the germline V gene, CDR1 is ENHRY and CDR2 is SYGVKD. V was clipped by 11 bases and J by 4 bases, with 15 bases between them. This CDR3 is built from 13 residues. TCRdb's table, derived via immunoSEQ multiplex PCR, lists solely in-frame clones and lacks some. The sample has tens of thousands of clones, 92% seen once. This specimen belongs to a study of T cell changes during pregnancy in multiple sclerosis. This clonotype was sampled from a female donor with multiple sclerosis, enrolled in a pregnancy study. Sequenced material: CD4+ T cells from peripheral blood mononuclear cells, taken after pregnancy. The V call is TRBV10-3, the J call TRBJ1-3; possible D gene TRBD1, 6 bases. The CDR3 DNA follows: TGTGCCGCACAGGGTAGAGACGGAAACACCATATATTTT. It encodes CAAQGRDGNTIYF.